This is a list of T cell receptor beta chains from one sample in a study of neurological immune-mediated disorders. MiXCR, run by TCRdb on the 5' RACE reads, gives a single entry per CDR3 protein. Altogether 53,000 or so distinct CDR3 sequences are present, 10% to 15% being singletons, with the ten largest covering over 8.5%. The sample was PBMCs. Receptors were obtained from a woman aged 55-69 years with HTLV-1-associated myelopathy (HAM/TSP). Each CDR3 is given without its conserved first and last residue. The D gene is left open where the match is weak.

V gene | D gene | CDR3 protein
TRBV25-1 | . | ASSEFRGLGADTQY
TRBV7-9 | . | ASSLDRVVTEAF
TRBV15 | . | ATSNFRLGGPTPLSYEQY
TRBV3-1 | . | ASSQGGGNQPQH
TRBV11-1 | . | ASSQPSLAATEAF
TRBV5-1 | TRBD1 | ASREDRGGGYT
TRBV5-5 | . | ASSLARDFYNEQF
TRBV12-3/TRBV12-4 | . | ASSLRPGVVVGELF
TRBV7-7 | . | ASSPQQQGGETQY
TRBV5-5 | . | ASSFWIEYTEAF
TRBV4-1 | . | ASSQGTIGIYEQY
TRBV20-1 | . | SAQSSRNEQF
TRBV12-3/TRBV12-4 | . | ASSLLKGLGTEAF
TRBV9 | TRBD2 | ASSYSSGVAYEQF
TRBV25-1 | . | ASSELEKGHQPQH
TRBV14 | TRBD1 | ASSQVTGKRGTQY
TRBV5-1 | TRBD1 | DSSLYQGQVF
TRBV12-3/TRBV12-4 | . | ASRDRDKNQPQH
TRBV5-1 | . | ASSLVGRPNIGELF
TRBV5-1 | TRBD2 | ASSTTSGSSYEQY
TRBV12-3/TRBV12-4 | . | NSSFSLEETQY
TRBV20-1 | . | SARVTPAGYEQY
TRBV9 | TRBD1 | ASSRGTATEAF
TRBV6-5 | . | ASSYSRSARNQPQH
TRBV18 | . | ASSPLRDTYEQY
TRBV20-1 | . | SGTTSTDTQY
TRBV24-1 | . | ATSGDTDTQY
TRBV7-8 | TRBD1 | ASSNKGQGDQPQH
TRBV11-2 | TRBD2 | ASSRWTSGRGGSYNEQF
TRBV6-1 | . | ASSAGGNYEQY
TRBV25-1 | TRBD1 | ASSVSPGQGDSYEQY
TRBV9 | . | ASSPKVPPYEQY
TRBV27 | TRBD2 | ASSSTRPRESPADTQY
TRBV9 | . | ASSEFGESYNEQF
TRBV5-1 | . | ASSFADPGDIQY
TRBV7-2 | . | ASSLSETQY
TRBV20-1 | TRBD1 | SARDRQGAGYYGYT
TRBV24-1 | TRBD1 | ATLNRGNEQY
TRBV18 | . | ASSPQGMQTEAF
TRBV4-1 | . | ASSRETGMHNEQF
TRBV7-9 | . | ASSSEDRYTQY
TRBV20-1 | . | SATPSATAYEQY
TRBV5-4 | TRBD2 | ASSLSLADQETQY
TRBV6-5 | . | ASSYEGVTEAF
TRBV3-1 | . | ASSQDRLYEQY